This T cell receptor beta chain was identified in a study of technical replicates of blood from a few donors. This clone was observed once. TCRdb keeps only in-frame clones here, not all; method: immunoSEQ multiplex PCR. This repertoire shows approximately 52,000 clones, roughly 86% found once; its top ten account for roughly 5.3%. Trimming took 6 bases from V and 5 from J, leaving 13 bases between them. The CDR3 runs to 13 residues. Germline lookup yields CDR1 LNHNV and CDR2 YYDKDF (reference sequence). The sample was PBMCs. The TCR originated in a human donor in good health. Some clones in this sample may be carry-over from other donors' samples. The chain recombines TRBV15 with TRBJ1-2; D is undetermined. CDR3 nucleotides: TGTGCCACCAGAGGCGGCGGAGGGTATGGCTACACCTTC. As protein: CATRGGGGYGYTF.